Described below is a single T cell receptor (beta chain) sequence and its context. The antigen remains undetermined. ViraFEST used viral peptide pools to expand antigen-specific CD4+ T cells before sequencing. Culture proceeded for approximately 10 days, and CD4+ T cells were then isolated. Each vaccine recipient was nucleocapsid antibody negative and had no prior SARS-CoV-2 infection. Cells had half their medium changed to IL-2 medium on days 3 and 7. This sample is drawn from a study of vaccination effects on CD4 cells after COVID-19. Whole-study results and caveats: Within healthy vaccinees, only 1 of 255 vaccine-induced clones displayed cross-reactivity with common cold coronaviruses. Convalescent patients were scarce, and early post-infection timepoints were absent.

Assay used: immunoSEQ multiplex PCR; TCRdb lists only in-frame clones, some missing. This sample has 35,000 to 45,000 clones, with 70% to 80% found just once. This CDR3 is 16 amino acids long. Germline V gene lookup returns CDR1 SGHRS and CDR2 YFSETQ. The V end was cut by 0 bases, the J end by 1 base, with 11 bases between. The specimen comprised CD4+ T cells from PBMCs cultured with SARS-CoV-2 spike peptides, sampled before COVID-19 vaccination. The gene calls are TRBV5-1 and TRBJ2-1; D is uncertain. The clonotype was recovered from a human donor who received a COVID-19 vaccine. Here the CDR3 reads CASSLDGDSSYNEQFF. CDR3 nucleotides: TGCGCCAGCAGCTTGGACGGAGATTCTTCCTACAATGAGCAGTTCTTC.